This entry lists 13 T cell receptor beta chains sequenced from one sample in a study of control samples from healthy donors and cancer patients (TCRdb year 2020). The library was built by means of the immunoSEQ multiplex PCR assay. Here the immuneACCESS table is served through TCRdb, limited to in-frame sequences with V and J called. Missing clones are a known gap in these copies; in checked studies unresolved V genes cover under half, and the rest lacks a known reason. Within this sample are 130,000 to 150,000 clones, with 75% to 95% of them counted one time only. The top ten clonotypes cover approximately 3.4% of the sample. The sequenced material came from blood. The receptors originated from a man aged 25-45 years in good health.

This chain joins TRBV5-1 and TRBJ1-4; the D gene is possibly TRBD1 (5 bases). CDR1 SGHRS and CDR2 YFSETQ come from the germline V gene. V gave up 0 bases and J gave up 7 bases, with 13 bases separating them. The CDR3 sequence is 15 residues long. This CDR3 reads CASSLDRTPSEKLFF. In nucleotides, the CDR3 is TGCGCCAGCAGCTTGGACAGGACGCCGAGTGAAAAACTGTTTTTT.

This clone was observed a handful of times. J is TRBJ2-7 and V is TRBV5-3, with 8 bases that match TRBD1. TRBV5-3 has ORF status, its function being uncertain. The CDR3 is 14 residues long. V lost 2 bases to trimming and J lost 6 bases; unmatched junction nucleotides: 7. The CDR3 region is CARSLGAGGSEQYF. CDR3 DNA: TGTGCCAGAAGCTTAGGGGCAGGGGGCTCCGAGCAGTACTTC.

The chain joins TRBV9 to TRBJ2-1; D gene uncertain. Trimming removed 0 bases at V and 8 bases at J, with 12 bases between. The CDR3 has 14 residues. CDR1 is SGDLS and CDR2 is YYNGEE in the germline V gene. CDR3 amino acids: CASSVGPETHEQFF. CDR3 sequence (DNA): TGTGCCAGCAGCGTAGGACCCGAGACTCATGAGCAGTTCTTC. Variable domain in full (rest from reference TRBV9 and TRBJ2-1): DSGVTQTPKHLITATGQRVTLRCSPRSGDLSVYWYQQSLDQGLQFLIQYYNGEERAKGNILERFSAQQFPDLHSELNLSSLELGDSALYFCASSVGPETHEQFFGPGTRLTVL.

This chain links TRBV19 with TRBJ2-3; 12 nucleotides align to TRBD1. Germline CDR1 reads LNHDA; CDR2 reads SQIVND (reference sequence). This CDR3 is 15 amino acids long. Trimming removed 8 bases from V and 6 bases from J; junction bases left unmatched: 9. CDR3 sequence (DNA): TGTGCCAGTGGATTGGGACAGGGGGCGTGGGATACGCAGTATTTT. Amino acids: CASGLGQGAWDTQYF.

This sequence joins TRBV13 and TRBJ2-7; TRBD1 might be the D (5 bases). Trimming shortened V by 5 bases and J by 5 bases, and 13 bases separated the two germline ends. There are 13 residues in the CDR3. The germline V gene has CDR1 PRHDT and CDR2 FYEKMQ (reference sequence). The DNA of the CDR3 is TGTGCCAGCAGCCCGGGTTGGGGCGACGAGCAGTACTTC. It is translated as CASSPGWGDEQYF.

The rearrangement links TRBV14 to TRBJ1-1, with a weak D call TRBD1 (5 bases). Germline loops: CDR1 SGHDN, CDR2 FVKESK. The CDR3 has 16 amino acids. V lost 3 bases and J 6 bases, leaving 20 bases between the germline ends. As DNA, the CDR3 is TGTGCCAGCAGCCATTTTCAGGGCTCAAGGTTTGCTGAAGCTTTCTTT. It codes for CASSHFQGSRFAEAFF.

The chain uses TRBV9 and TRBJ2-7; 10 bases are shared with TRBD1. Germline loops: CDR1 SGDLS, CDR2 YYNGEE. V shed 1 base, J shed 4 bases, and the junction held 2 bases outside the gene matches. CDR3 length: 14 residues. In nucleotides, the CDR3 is TGTGCCAGCAGCGTACTGGGACAGGGGTACGAGCAGTACTTC. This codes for CASSVLGQGYEQYF.

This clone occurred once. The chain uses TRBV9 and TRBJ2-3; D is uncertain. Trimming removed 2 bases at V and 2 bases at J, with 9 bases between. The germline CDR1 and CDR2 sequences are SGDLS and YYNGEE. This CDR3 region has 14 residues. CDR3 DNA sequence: TGTGCCAGCAGCGTCCTGGGGTCCACAGATACGCAGTATTTT. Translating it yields CASSVLGSTDTQYF.

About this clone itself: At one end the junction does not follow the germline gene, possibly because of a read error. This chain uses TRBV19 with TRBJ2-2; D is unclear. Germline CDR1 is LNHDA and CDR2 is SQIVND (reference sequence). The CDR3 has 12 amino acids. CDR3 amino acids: CASRIETGELFF. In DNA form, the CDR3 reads TGTGCCAGTAGGATAGAAACCGGGGAGCTGTTTTTT.

CDR3 amino acids: CASSTTDRNLNYGYTF. CDR3 sequence (DNA): TGTGCCAGCAGCACTACGGACAGGAACTTGAACTATGGCTACACCTTC. The chain has TRBV6-2 or TRBV6-3 and TRBJ1-2, with 7 bases that match TRBD1. The J segment lost 2 bases and the V segment lost 6 bases, leaving 12 bases of the junction unmatched. The CDR3 covers 16 residues. CDR1 MNHEY and CDR2 SVGEGT come from the germline V gene.

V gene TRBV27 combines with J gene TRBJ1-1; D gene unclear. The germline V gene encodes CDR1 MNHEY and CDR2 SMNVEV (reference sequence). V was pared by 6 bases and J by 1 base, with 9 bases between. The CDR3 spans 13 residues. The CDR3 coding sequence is TGTGCCAGCAGCTTGGAACCGAACACTGAAGCTTTCTTT. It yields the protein CASSLEPNTEAFF.

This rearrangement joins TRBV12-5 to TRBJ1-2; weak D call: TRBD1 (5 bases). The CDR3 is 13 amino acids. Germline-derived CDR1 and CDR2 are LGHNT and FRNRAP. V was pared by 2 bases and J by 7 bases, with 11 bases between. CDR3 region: CASGLTGDGGYTF. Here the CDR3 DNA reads TGTGCTAGTGGTTTGACTGGGGACGGTGGCTACACCTTC.

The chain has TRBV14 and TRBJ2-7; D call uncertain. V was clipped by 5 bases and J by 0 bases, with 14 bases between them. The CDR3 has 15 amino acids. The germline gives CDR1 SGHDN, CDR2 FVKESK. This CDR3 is CASSRYDGLSYEQYF. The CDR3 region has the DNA TGTGCCAGCAGCAGGTACGACGGCCTCTCCTACGAGCAGTACTTC.